This T cell receptor (beta chain) comes out of a study of vaccination and CD4 T cells after COVID-19. The Oncomine TCR Beta short-read assay was what sequenced the DNA obtained from cultured CD4+ T cells. TCRdb re-analysed the PCR reads in MiXCR, keeping a single row per CDR3 protein. This table has around 12,000 distinct CDR3 sequences, 77% appearing once. Described treatment: 10-day PBMC culture with coronavirus spike peptide pools or control peptides (ViraFEST assay). Notes on this clonotype: The antigen is unknown.

The CDR3 consists of 21 residues. Germline assignment: CDR1 SEHNR and CDR2 FQNEAQ (reference sequence). J lost 1 base, V lost 0 bases, and 17 bases had no gene match. This chain links TRBV7-9 with TRBJ1-1; 10 nucleotides line up with TRBD1. The sample was CD4+ T cells from blood, cultured in vitro. This sequence originates from a human donor who had recovered from COVID-19. CDR3 loop: CASSLARPKSNRDRGNTEAFF. In DNA, the CDR3 is TGTGCCAGCAGCTTAGCGCGACCGAAGTCAAACCGGGACAGGGGGAACACTGAAGCTTTCTTT.